This TCR beta chain was identified in a study of early T cells in non-severe SARS-CoV-2 infection. At the level of the study: Bulk RNA taken from unsorted whole blood was sequenced, leaving chains unpaired. General study findings and limits: Matching results from VDJdb favored anti-spike CD8 responses, leaving private and CD4 specificities undetected.

This clonotype was detected ten times or more. Its specificity is unknown. Researchers tagged individual cDNA molecules with unique molecular identifiers. MiXCR, applied by TCRdb to the 5' RACE reads, yields one record per CDR3 protein. Among about 72,000 distinct CDR3 sequences, around 10% were seen once, and the ten largest hold less than 10%. Trimming removed 2 bases from V and 0 bases from J, with 7 bases in between. Germline CDR1 LGHNT, CDR2 FRNRAP. The CDR3 consists of 14 residues. Sequencing used whole blood, obtained at baseline. The sequence derives from an adult who was a healthcare worker with PCR-confirmed SARS-CoV-2 infection or an uninfected control (not recorded which). This chain uses TRBV12-5 with TRBJ1-1, with no clear D. The CDR3 loop is CASGLIGLNTEAFF. CDR3 in DNA: TGTGCTAGTGGTTTGATAGGTCTGAACACTGAAGCTTTCTTT.